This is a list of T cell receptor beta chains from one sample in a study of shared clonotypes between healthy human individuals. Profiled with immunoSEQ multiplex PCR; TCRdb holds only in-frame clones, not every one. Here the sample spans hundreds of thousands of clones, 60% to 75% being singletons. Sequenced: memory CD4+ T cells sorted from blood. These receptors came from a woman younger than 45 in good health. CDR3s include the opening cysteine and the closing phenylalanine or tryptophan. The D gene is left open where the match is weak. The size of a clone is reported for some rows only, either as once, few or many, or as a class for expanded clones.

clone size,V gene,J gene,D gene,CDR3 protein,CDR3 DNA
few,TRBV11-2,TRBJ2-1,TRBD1,CASSKTRQGDNEQFF,TGTGCCAGCAGTAAAACGAGACAGGGGGACAATGAGCAGTTCTTC
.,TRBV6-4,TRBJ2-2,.,CASSDSTQGNTGELFF,TGTGCCAGCAGTGACTCGACTCAGGGGAACACCGGGGAGCTGTTTTTT
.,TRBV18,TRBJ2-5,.,CASSPPGKDATQYF,TGTGCCAGCTCACCACCGGGGAAGGATGCGACCCAGTACTTC
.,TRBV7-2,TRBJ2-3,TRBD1,CASTRQGSTDTQYF,TGTGCCAGCACCAGACAGGGGAGCACAGATACGCAGTATTTT
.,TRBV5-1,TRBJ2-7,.,CASSLAGELYEQYF,TGCGCCAGCAGCTTGGCGGGGGAGCTCTACGAGCAGTACTTC
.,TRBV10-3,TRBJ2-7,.,CAISDRVHEQYF,TGTGCCATCAGTGATAGGGTACACGAGCAGTACTTC
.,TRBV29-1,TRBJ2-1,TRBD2,CSVANSGNEQFF,TGCAGCGTGGCCAATAGCGGGAATGAGCAGTTCTTC
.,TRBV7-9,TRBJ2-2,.,CASSAVTGELFF,TGTGCCAGCAGCGCGGTGACCGGGGAGCTGTTTTTT
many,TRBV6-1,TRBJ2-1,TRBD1,CASRTAGTGGNEQFF,TGTGCCAGCAGGACGGCCGGGACAGGGGGCAATGAGCAGTTCTTC
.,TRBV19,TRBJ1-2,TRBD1,CASSLGTGYGYTF,TGTGCCAGTAGTCTTGGGACAGGCTATGGCTACACCTTC
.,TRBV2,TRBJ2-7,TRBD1,CASSRTGGVSYEQYF,TGTGCCAGCAGTAGGACAGGGGGCGTCTCCTACGAGCAGTACTTC